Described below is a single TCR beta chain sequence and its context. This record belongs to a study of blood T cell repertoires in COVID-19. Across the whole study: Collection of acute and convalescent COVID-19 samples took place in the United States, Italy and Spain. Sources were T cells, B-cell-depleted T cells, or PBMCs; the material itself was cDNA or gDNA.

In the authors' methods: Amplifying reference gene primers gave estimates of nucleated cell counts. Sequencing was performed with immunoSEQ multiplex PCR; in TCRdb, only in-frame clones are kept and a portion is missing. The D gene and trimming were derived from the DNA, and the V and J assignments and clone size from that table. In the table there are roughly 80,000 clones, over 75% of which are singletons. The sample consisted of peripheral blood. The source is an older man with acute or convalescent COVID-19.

The CDR3 DNA sequence: TGCGCCAGCAGTGAGTCGACGCGGGGCAGATCCTTGGGTGGCTACACCTTC. This codes for CASSESTRGRSLGGYTF. The chain has TRBV10-2 and TRBJ1-2; D perhaps matches TRBD1 (5 bases). The germline V gene encodes CDR1 WSHSY and CDR2 SAAADI. Trimming left V 0 bases short and J 7 bases short, with 21 bases between. This CDR3 comprises 17 residues.